The 11 T cell receptor beta chains below were found in one sample sequenced in a study of blood T cell repertoires in COVID-19. Only in-frame clones appear in the TCRdb table, and some are missing; sequencing was by immunoSEQ multiplex PCR. Found here are 330,000 or so clones, 88% of them singletons; the top ten hold 5% to 6%. Sequenced material: PBMCs or T cells enriched from blood (not recorded which). The receptors were sampled from a man aged 25-45 years who had recovered from COVID-19.

The chain uses TRBV28 and TRBJ2-1; 8 bases are shared with TRBD1. V gave up 6 bases and J gave up 2 bases; unmatched junction bases: 6. The CDR3 loop spans 15 amino acids. CDR1 and CDR2 (germline): MDHEN, SYDVKM. CDR3 sequence reads: CASRPGQGAYNEQFF. The CDR3 bases are TGTGCCAGCAGACCCGGACAGGGCGCCTACAATGAGCAGTTCTTC.

This rearrangement joins TRBV6-5 to TRBJ2-3, with 8 nucleotides matching TRBD2. CDR3 size: 15 residues. J was trimmed by 5 bases and V by 1 base; bases with no gene match: 5. Germline CDR1 MNHEY, CDR2 SVGAGI. For the CDR3, the DNA is TGTGCCAGCAGTTACTACGGGGGGGCCCAAGATACGCAGTATTTT. Its protein is CASSYYGGAQDTQYF.

The chain employs TRBV19 and TRBJ1-4; 7 bases match TRBD1. CDR1 is LNHDA and CDR2 is SQIVND in the germline V gene (reference sequence). CDR3 length equals 15 residues. V gave up 4 bases and J gave up 6 bases; unmatched junction bases: 8. The CDR3 DNA is TGTGCCAGTAGTACCCACAGGGGCGGTGATGAAAAACTGTTTTTT. It specifies CASSTHRGGDEKLFF.

This chain connects TRBV5-4 to TRBJ1-3; TRBD1 matches at 8 bases. V lost 1 base, J lost 2 bases, and 11 bases stayed unmatched. This CDR3 contains 18 residues. Per germline, CDR1 SGHNT and CDR2 YYREEE (reference sequence). The CDR3, as DNA: TGTGCCAGCAGCTTGCAGCTCGTTAGGGGACAGGCTGGAAACACCATATATTTT. Its protein product is CASSLQLVRGQAGNTIYF.

The rearrangement links TRBV19 to TRBJ2-3, with 7 positions matching TRBD2. Germline V gene lookup returns CDR1 LNHDA and CDR2 SQIVND (reference sequence). The CDR3 is 14 residues long. The V segment lost 5 bases and the J segment 4 bases; nucleotides outside the gene matches: 6. CDR3 sequence: CASSPGLRSDTQYF. As DNA, the CDR3 is TGTGCCAGTAGTCCGGGACTACGCTCAGATACGCAGTATTTT.

The count of this clone is one. The J gene is TRBJ2-7, the V gene TRBV11-2; 11 bases are shared with TRBD1. The germline V gene has CDR1 SGHAT and CDR2 FQNNGV. This CDR3 spans 13 amino acids. Germline trimming cut 4 bases from V and 8 bases from J; bases unmatched to any gene: 4. The CDR3 DNA is TGTGCCAGCAGCTCAGGACAGGGGGCACAGCAGTACTTC. Its protein is CASSSGQGAQQYF.

The rearrangement uses TRBV28 and TRBJ1-1, with D unresolved. The CDR3 sequence is 14 residues long. V was cut by 3 bases and J by 0 bases, with 8 bases left in between. The germline gives CDR1 MDHEN, CDR2 SYDVKM. The CDR3 region is CASSFGVMNTEAFF. For the CDR3, the DNA is TGTGCCAGCAGTTTCGGGGTCATGAACACTGAAGCTTTCTTT. The variable domain in full, with the rest retrieved from reference TRBV28 and TRBJ1-1, is DVKVTQSSRYLVKRTGEKVFLECVQDMDHENMFWYRQDPGLGLRLIYFSYDVKMKEKGDIPEGYSVSREKKERFSLILESASTNQTSMYLCASSFGVMNTEAFFGQGTRLTVV.

V gene TRBV11-2 combines with J gene TRBJ2-1; possible D gene TRBD2, 6 bases. CDR1 is SGHAT and CDR2 is FQNNGV in the germline V gene. The CDR3 consists of 15 residues. V was pared by 2 bases and J by 5 bases, with 13 bases between. The CDR3 loop is CASSLPGERDNEQFF. CDR3 nucleotide sequence: TGTGCCAGCAGCTTACCGGGGGAGCGTGACAATGAGCAGTTCTTC.

The CDR3 region has the DNA TGTGCCAGCAGTTTATCTCTGGCAGGTTTCGATGGCTACACCTTC. As protein: CASSLSLAGFDGYTF. This chain joins TRBV27 and TRBJ1-2; D gene ambiguous. The V and J ends lost 0 bases and 6 bases respectively, with 14 bases between them. Germline values: CDR1 MNHEY, CDR2 SMNVEV (reference sequence). The CDR3 is 15 amino acids.

The chain carries TRBV2 and TRBJ1-4; 7 bases are shared with TRBD1. The CDR3 extends over 15 amino acids. With 2 bases clipped from V and 5 bases from J, the junction kept 5 bases outside the gene matches. Germline lookup yields CDR1 SNHLY and CDR2 FYNNEI. CDR3 coding DNA: TGTGCCAGCAGTGAAACAGGGGCCTTCAATGAAAAACTGTTTTTT. It encodes CASSETGAFNEKLFF.

V is TRBV23-1 and J is TRBJ2-5; 7 bases agree with TRBD1. TRBV23-1 is an open reading frame, and its role is uncertain. This CDR3 contains 17 residues. Unmatched junction bases numbered 14, after V lost 6 bases and J lost 1 base. The CDR3 loop reads CASSQQGLPRCQETQYF. The CDR3, as DNA: TGCGCCAGCAGCCAACAGGGGTTGCCTAGGTGCCAAGAGACCCAGTACTTC.